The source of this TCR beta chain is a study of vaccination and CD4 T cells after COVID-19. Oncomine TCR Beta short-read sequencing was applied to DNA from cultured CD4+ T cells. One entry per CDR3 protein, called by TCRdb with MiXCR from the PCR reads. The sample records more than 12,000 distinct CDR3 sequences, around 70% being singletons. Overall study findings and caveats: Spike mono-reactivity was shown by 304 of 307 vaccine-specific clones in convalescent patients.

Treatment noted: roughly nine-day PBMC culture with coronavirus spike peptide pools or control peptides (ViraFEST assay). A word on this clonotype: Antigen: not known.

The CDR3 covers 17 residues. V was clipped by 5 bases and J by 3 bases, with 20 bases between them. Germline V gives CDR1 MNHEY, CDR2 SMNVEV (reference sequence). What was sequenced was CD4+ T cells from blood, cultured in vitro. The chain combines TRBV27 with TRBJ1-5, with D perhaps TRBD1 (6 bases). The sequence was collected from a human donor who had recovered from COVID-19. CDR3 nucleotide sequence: TGTGCCAGCAGTCCACTGCTGGGGGCGCGAAACAATCAGCCCCAGCATTTT. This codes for CASSPLLGARNNQPQHF.